What follows describes a single T cell receptor beta chain. Its antigen is unknown. Germline V gene data show CDR1 as ENHRY and CDR2 as SYGVKD. V lost 4 bases, J lost 3 bases, and 7 bases lay in between. The CDR3 runs 12 residues. This entry comes from a study of cytomegalovirus exposure and HLA in healthy donors. General study results and limits: Later analysis demonstrated an association between a missense DCLRE1C variant and TCR beta V- and J-gene trimming. As a later analysis showed, several of the most significant clusters appeared to be linked to common viral pathogens.

60 Vbeta and 13 Jbeta primers were used in PCR. Profiled with immunoSEQ multiplex PCR; TCRdb holds only in-frame clones, not every one. In total, the table holds around 70,000 clones. This receptor was identified in a female donor in good health and CMV-seropositive. Sequencing was done on a sample of PBMCs. The V gene is TRBV10-3, the J gene TRBJ2-7; possible D gene TRBD1, 5 bases. CDR3 in DNA: TGTGCCATCAGTGTAGGGGACTACGAGCAGTACTTC. This codes for CAISVGDYEQYF.